This TCR beta chain was captured in a study of T cell changes during pregnancy in multiple sclerosis. Profiled with immunoSEQ multiplex PCR; TCRdb holds only in-frame clones, not every one. This table has 58,000 or so clones, over 90% appearing once. CDR1 is GTSNPN and CDR2 is SVGIG in the germline V gene (reference sequence). Trimming left V 2 bases short and J 6 bases short, with 6 bases between. There are 11 residues in the CDR3. Sequences were derived from CD4+ T cells from peripheral blood mononuclear cells, sampled in the third trimester of pregnancy. This rearrangement joins TRBV30 to TRBJ2-3; D is unresolved. This TCR came from a female donor with multiple sclerosis, enrolled in a pregnancy study. The chain's CDR3 is CAWSNEDTQYF. CDR3 nucleotides: TGTGCCTGGAGTAATGAGGATACGCAGTATTTT.